Listed below are T cell receptor beta chains from one sample, sequenced in a study of shared T cell receptors in the human thymus. Here immunoSEQ multiplex PCR was the method, and the copy in TCRdb shows in-frame clones only, minus some. The table lists about 660,000 clones, around 89% of them singletons. This sample was also put to use in a study of human thymus T cells.

The sequenced material came from thymocytes. The receptors come from a boy less than two years old with a congenital heart defect. The CDR3 runs from the conserved cysteine through the conserved F or W.

V,J,CDR3
TRBV9,TRBJ1-3,CASSPLTVLSGNTIYF
TRBV2,TRBJ2-1,CASAYRTYNEQFF
TRBV29-1,TRBJ1-5,CSVGASNQPQHF
TRBV7-6,TRBJ1-3,CASSFAGPGNTIYF
TRBV5-8,TRBJ2-3,CARDSADTQYF
TRBV11-2,TRBJ2-1,CASSFLAGGPVEQFF
TRBV6-8,TRBJ2-3,CASSYPRAGLTDTQYF
TRBV18,TRBJ2-7,CASSLGTSGKHSYEQYF
TRBV4-3,TRBJ1-2,CASSQDIEGHRRSYTF
TRBV6-6,TRBJ1-5,CASSGHPDRVNQPQHF
TRBV2,TRBJ1-1,CASRSEDTSKTSNTEAFF
TRBV6-5,TRBJ2-1,CASSYYLAGGIGEQFF
TRBV6-5,TRBJ2-7,CASSRSGRSYEQYF
TRBV7-9,TRBJ2-1,CASSLVLAGVLANEQFF
TRBV18,TRBJ1-2,CASSPQPGTGVDYGYTF
TRBV4-1,TRBJ2-3,CASSQRGTSGSTDTQYF
TRBV4-2,TRBJ2-1,CASSQEVWLSRIDEQFF
TRBV13,TRBJ2-1,CASSWDREDYNEQFF
TRBV28,TRBJ2-1,CASSLSPTGPAPNSYNEQFF
TRBV10-3,TRBJ1-1,CAIGQGPEAFF
TRBV11-2,TRBJ2-7,CASSLEEDAGRGYEQYF
TRBV9,TRBJ2-3,CASSVDIYSTDTQYF
TRBV27,TRBJ2-7,CASSFLDRSGPPYEQYF
TRBV28,TRBJ1-1,CASSHGRVVNTEAFF
TRBV5-4,TRBJ2-7,CASSRAQGQGGYEQYF
TRBV4-3,TRBJ2-4,CASSQEKAGGPLGKNIQYF
TRBV9,TRBJ2-7,CASSVDRIPGTSGSLYEQYF
TRBV6-5,TRBJ2-5,CASKPGGVGKAQYF
TRBV10-3,TRBJ2-1,CAIRGGLAGVGSYNEQFF
TRBV5-1,TRBJ2-2,CASSSQPPSSGGELFF
TRBV10-3,TRBJ2-5,CAISELRERRETQYF
TRBV2,TRBJ2-5,CASSPPGTSGKRTQYF
TRBV5-6,TRBJ2-7,CASSGVKGGPGKEQYF
TRBV19,TRBJ1-1,CASSMPRDSPKNTEAFF
TRBV10-3,TRBJ2-2,CAISEPGQGGKNTGELFF
TRBV11-2,TRBJ1-5,CASSLGEGLPHQPQHF
TRBV18,TRBJ1-2,CASSITGGGYTF
TRBV2,TRBJ1-5,CASTENGQPQHF
TRBV28,TRBJ2-7,CASSPIGRGHEQYF
TRBV7-9,TRBJ2-7,CASSLGRERYEQYF
TRBV4-2,TRBJ2-1,CASSQVPGGRSSYNEQFF